Each of the 16 T cell receptor beta chains below was sequenced from the same sample in a study of T cell repertoires in cytomegalovirus infection. TCRdb processed the reads anew with MiXCR; each CDR3 protein has one entry. This table holds about 480,000 distinct CDR3 sequences, around 35% found once. Their antigen targets remain unknown. This specimen consisted of cultured PBMCs, obtained from culture after CMV antigen stimulation. The receptors here all came from a human donor in good health (CMV status not recorded). Some clones in this sample may be carry-over from other donors' samples.

The chain has TRBV30 and TRBJ1-2; 7 bases match TRBD1. Germline-derived CDR1 and CDR2 are GTSNPN and SVGIG (reference sequence). The V and J ends lost 2 bases and 1 base, in that order; junction bases with no gene match: 1. The CDR3 length is 13 residues. CDR3: CAWSRQGNYGYTF. The CDR3, as DNA: TGTGCCTGGAGTCGACAGGGTAACTATGGCTACACCTTC.

J is TRBJ2-5 and V is TRBV6-6; D possibly corresponds to TRBD1 (6 bases). The CDR3 is 11 amino acids. The V end was cut by 10 bases, the J end by 7 bases, with 13 bases between. Germline lookup yields CDR1 MNHNY and CDR2 SVGAGI (reference sequence). DNA of the CDR3: TGTGCCACCCAGGACAGCGGGACCCAGTACTTC. Its translation is CATQDSGTQYF.

The rearrangement joins TRBV27 to TRBJ2-1, with D unclear. The germline V and J ends were trimmed by 0 bases and 8 bases, with 14 bases remaining between them. CDR3 length: 15 residues. CDR1 and CDR2 (germline): MNHEY, SMNVEV (reference sequence). The DNA for the CDR3 is TGTGCCAGCAGTTTATCGTGGGCTGCGAGCGATGAGCAGTTCTTC. This sequence encodes CASSLSWAASDEQFF.

This rearrangement joins TRBV12-5 to TRBJ1-1; no clear D. The V gene lost 5 bases and the J gene lost 5 bases, with 9 bases spanning the gap. The CDR3 is made up of 12 amino acids. The germline V gene has CDR1 LGHNT and CDR2 FRNRAP. CDR3 DNA: TGTGCTAGTGGTCCCTGGAATACTGAAGCTTTCTTT. Protein product: CASGPWNTEAFF. Together with reference TRBV12-5 and TRBJ1-1, the CDR3 gives the full variable domain: DARVTQTPRHKVTEMGQEVTMRCQPILGHNTVFWYRQTMMQGLELLAYFRNRAPLDDSGMPKDRFSAEMPDATLATLKIQPSEPRDSAVYFCASGPWNTEAFFGQGTRLTVV.

This clonotype showed up just a few times. The chain recombines TRBV7-2 with TRBJ1-4, with a weak D call TRBD1 (5 bases). Trimming pared 5 bases from V and 7 bases from J, leaving 17 bases between. Per germline, CDR1 SGHTA and CDR2 FQGNSA. CDR3 length: 15 residues. The CDR3 loop reads CASSKLGGGGEKLFF. The CDR3 coding sequence is TGTGCCAGCAGCAAACTCGGGGGTGGGGGTGAAAAACTGTTTTTT.

This rearrangement joins TRBV20-1 to TRBJ2-1; the match to TRBD2 covers 12 bases. This CDR3 is built from 18 residues. Germline CDR1 is DFQATT and CDR2 is SNEGSKA (reference sequence). After removal of 5 bases from V and 2 bases from J, the junction contained 13 bases not matched to a gene. Here the CDR3 DNA reads TGCAGTGCTCCGTGGGGGACTAGCGGGCTTCTAGCCTACAATGAGCAGTTCTTC. It translates to CSAPWGTSGLLAYNEQFF.

The V gene is TRBV19, the J gene TRBJ2-3; 14 nucleotides line up with TRBD2. V shed 6 bases and J 1 base; nucleotides not matched to a gene: 15. Germline values: CDR1 LNHDA, CDR2 SQIVND (reference sequence). This CDR3 region has 20 residues. CDR3 in DNA: TGTGCCAGTAGGTTCCGACTAGCGGGAGGGCCGGCTTCGGGCACAGATACGCAGTATTTT. This codes for CASRFRLAGGPASGTDTQYF.

The table lists this clonotype with a few counts. This sequence joins TRBV7-2 and TRBJ2-1; no reliable D call. The V end lost 1 base, the J end lost 7 bases, and 11 bases lay between the germline ends. Per the germline V gene, CDR1 is SGHTA and CDR2 is FQGNSA. The CDR3 totals 14 residues. The CDR3, as DNA: TGTGCCAGCAGCTTAGATCGTCCCTCTAATGAGCAGTTCTTC. Its protein is CASSLDRPSNEQFF.

This chain links TRBV6-1 with TRBJ2-7; tentatively, D is TRBD2 (6 bases). This CDR3 is 14 amino acids long. Germline V gene sequence: CDR1 MNHNS, CDR2 SASEGT. V lost 5 bases, J lost 5 bases, and 16 bases lay in between. The CDR3 bases are TGTGCCAGCAGTCGGACTGCCGGGGGAGACGAGCAGTACTTC. Translating it yields CASSRTAGGDEQYF.

There are a few counts of this clonotype. In nucleotides, the CDR3 is TGTGCCAGCAGCCCGACCGCGACTAGGGTTCGCGAGCAGTACTTC. This translates into CASSPTATRVREQYF. V and J are TRBV7-2 and TRBJ2-7; possibly TRBD2 for D (6 bases). Trimming removed 5 bases at V and 6 bases at J, with 20 bases between. Germline V gene lookup returns CDR1 SGHTA and CDR2 FQGNSA. The CDR3 is 15 amino acids.

This clonotype was seen a few times. The chain joins TRBV18 to TRBJ2-3; 7 bases match TRBD2. The CDR3 spans 16 residues. CDR1 and CDR2 (germline): KGHSH, LQKENI. V lost 3 bases to trimming and J lost 1 base; unmatched junction nucleotides: 7. CDR3 in DNA: TGTGCCAGCTCACCCCTTTCGGGAGGTCGCACAGATACGCAGTATTTT. Residues: CASSPLSGGRTDTQYF.

This clonotype appeared a few times. The V and J genes are TRBV6-2 or TRBV6-3 and TRBJ2-6, with a weak D call TRBD2 (5 bases). V shed 6 bases and J shed 0 bases, with 9 bases lying between them. Germline CDR1 MNHEY, CDR2 SVGEGT. The CDR3 has 15 amino acids. DNA of the CDR3: TGTGCCAGCAGATTAAGCGGCTCTGGGGCCAACGTCCTGACTTTC. Residues: CASRLSGSGANVLTF.

The rearrangement links TRBV12-3 or TRBV12-4 to TRBJ2-1; D is unresolved. V lost 5 bases and J 5 bases, leaving 10 bases between the germline ends. This CDR3 comprises 13 residues. The CDR3 DNA follows: TGTGCCAGCAGTGACATAAATCACAATGAGCAGTTCTTC. It translates to CASSDINHNEQFF.

The chain uses TRBV29-1 and TRBJ2-1; 7 positions match TRBD2. CDR1 is SQVTM, CDR2 ANQGSEA, per germline. With 4 bases clipped from V and 5 bases from J, the junction kept 2 bases outside the gene matches. The CDR3 contains 12 residues. DNA of the CDR3: TGCAGCGTTGCCCGGGAGGACAATGAGCAGTTCTTC. Translating it yields CSVAREDNEQFF.

The rearrangement links TRBV10-3 to TRBJ2-3, with TRBD1 matching over 10 bases. The CDR3 spans 16 residues. V was pared by 6 bases and J by 5 bases, with 11 bases of the junction left unmatched. Germline V gene lookup returns CDR1 ENHRY and CDR2 SYGVKD. The CDR3 coding sequence is TGTGCCATCAGAACCGACAGGGGGCGTTTGGGAGATACGCAGTATTTT. It encodes CAIRTDRGRLGDTQYF.

The chain has TRBV27 and TRBJ2-7; TRBD2 matches 14 bases. This CDR3 comprises 15 residues. CDR1 is MNHEY, CDR2 SMNVEV, per germline (reference sequence). Trimming at V came to 2 bases and at J to 7 bases, leaving 4 bases not matched to a gene. Here the CDR3 reads CASSLNGLAGGEQYV. CDR3 in DNA: TGTGCCAGCAGTTTAAACGGACTAGCGGGGGGTGAGCAGTACGTC.